This entry is about one TCR beta chain. Its matching antigen is unknown. The V gene's germline CDR1 is SGHRS and CDR2 YFSETQ. This CDR3 contains 17 residues. With V trimmed by 4 bases and J by 7 bases, 19 bases remained unmatched. 13 Jbeta primers and 60 Vbeta primers were used for the PCR. TCRdb keeps only in-frame clones here, not all; method: immunoSEQ multiplex PCR. The sample gives about 89,000 clones, around three quarters of which show up once; more than 1.3% is in the top ten. This entry belongs to a study of cytomegalovirus exposure and HLA in healthy donors. General observations from the study: Common viral pathogens seemed, in a later analysis, to connect with several of the most significant clusters.

J is TRBJ1-2 and V is TRBV5-1; 7 positions match TRBD1. The material sequenced was PBMCs. This sequence originates from a male donor in good health and CMV-seronegative. The CDR3 DNA reads TGCGCCAGCAGCCCCTCATTGTCAGGGGGTGGGATTGGTGGCTACACCTTC. The encoded protein is CASSPSLSGGGIGGYTF. Based on the CDR3 plus reference TRBV5-1 and TRBJ1-2, the full variable domain is KAGVTQTPRYLIKTRGQQVTLSCSPISGHRSVSWYQQTPGQGLQFLFEYFSETQRNKGNFPGRFSGRQFSNSRSEMNVSTLELGDSALYLCASSPSLSGGGIGGYTFGSGTRLTVV.